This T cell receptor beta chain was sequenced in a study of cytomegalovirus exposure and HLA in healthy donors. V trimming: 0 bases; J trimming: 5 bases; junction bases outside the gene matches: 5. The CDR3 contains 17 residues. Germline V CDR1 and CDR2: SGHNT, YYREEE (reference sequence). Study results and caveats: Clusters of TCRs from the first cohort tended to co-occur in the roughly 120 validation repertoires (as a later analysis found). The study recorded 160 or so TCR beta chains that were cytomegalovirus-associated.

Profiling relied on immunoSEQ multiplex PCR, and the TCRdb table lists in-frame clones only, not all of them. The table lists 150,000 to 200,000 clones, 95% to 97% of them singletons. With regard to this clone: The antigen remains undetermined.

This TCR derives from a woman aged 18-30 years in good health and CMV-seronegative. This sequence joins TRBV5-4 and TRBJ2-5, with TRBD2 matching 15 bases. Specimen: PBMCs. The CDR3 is CASSLGTSGGAPETQYF. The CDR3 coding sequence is TGTGCCAGCAGCTTGGGGACTAGCGGGGGGGCGCCCGAGACCCAGTACTTC.